These T cell receptor beta chains were read from a single sample in a study of T cells after yellow fever vaccination. TCRdb re-derived calls from the 5' RACE reads in MiXCR, one entry per CDR3 protein. The table includes approximately 120,000 distinct CDR3 sequences, roughly 6.7% detected once. Sequencing used CD4+ T cells sorted from PBMCs, obtained more than 8 days after the first yellow fever vaccination. The receptors were gathered from a man aged 18-30 years who received the YFV17D yellow fever vaccine. The conserved cysteine and the conserved F or W are not part of the CDR3 here. The D gene is left open where the match is weak.

j_call: TRBJ1-2; d_call: TRBD1; v_call: TRBV7-2; cdr3_aa: ASSSIPGQGRYGYT
j_call: TRBJ2-3; d_call: TRBD2; v_call: TRBV5-4; cdr3_aa: ASRPGLAGGFTDTQY
j_call: TRBJ2-1; d_call: .; v_call: TRBV30; cdr3_aa: AWSVRATFGQF
j_call: TRBJ2-5; d_call: .; v_call: TRBV18; cdr3_aa: ASSPSGSETQY
j_call: TRBJ2-3; d_call: TRBD2; v_call: TRBV7-6; cdr3_aa: ASSPQTSGGPTDTQY
j_call: TRBJ2-2; d_call: .; v_call: TRBV5-1; cdr3_aa: ASSLDPQGNTGELF
j_call: TRBJ1-4; d_call: TRBD1; v_call: TRBV5-1; cdr3_aa: ASSSNAGTADEKLF
j_call: TRBJ1-2; d_call: .; v_call: TRBV15; cdr3_aa: ATSRVAEHHT
j_call: TRBJ2-3; d_call: .; v_call: TRBV5-4; cdr3_aa: ASSLALGTDTQY
j_call: TRBJ1-6; d_call: .; v_call: TRBV7-8; cdr3_aa: ASRVGNPLDSPLH
j_call: TRBJ2-1; d_call: .; v_call: TRBV9; cdr3_aa: ASGGELYNEQF
j_call: TRBJ1-5; d_call: .; v_call: TRBV20-1; cdr3_aa: SVIPGVASNQPQH
j_call: TRBJ1-5; d_call: TRBD1; v_call: TRBV12-3/TRBV12-4; cdr3_aa: ASSFTGGAQPQH
j_call: TRBJ2-5; d_call: TRBD2; v_call: TRBV5-1; cdr3_aa: ASSLGTRGGETQY
j_call: TRBJ1-2; d_call: .; v_call: TRBV7-2; cdr3_aa: ASSREGSLDSNYGYT
j_call: TRBJ2-4; d_call: TRBD1; v_call: TRBV7-2; cdr3_aa: ASSQRGTGNIQY
j_call: TRBJ1-6; d_call: .; v_call: TRBV5-1; cdr3_aa: ASSFGGDGYNSPLH
j_call: TRBJ2-5; d_call: .; v_call: TRBV7-2; cdr3_aa: ASSLPGLLPQY
j_call: TRBJ2-5; d_call: .; v_call: TRBV20-1; cdr3_aa: SARESGETQY
j_call: TRBJ2-6; d_call: .; v_call: TRBV7-2; cdr3_aa: ASSLAASGANVLT
j_call: TRBJ1-5; d_call: TRBD1; v_call: TRBV14; cdr3_aa: ASSQGQGFGQPQH
j_call: TRBJ1-5; d_call: .; v_call: TRBV5-1; cdr3_aa: ASSTGPEAHQPQH
j_call: TRBJ2-1; d_call: .; v_call: TRBV5-5; cdr3_aa: ASSLAWGPYNEQF
j_call: TRBJ2-5; d_call: .; v_call: TRBV7-9; cdr3_aa: ASRSTGPQETQY
j_call: TRBJ1-2; d_call: .; v_call: TRBV7-2; cdr3_aa: ASSFAGLSYGYT
j_call: TRBJ2-5; d_call: TRBD1; v_call: TRBV11-1; cdr3_aa: ASSSSRDRTLGQETQY
j_call: TRBJ2-3; d_call: TRBD2; v_call: TRBV5-8; cdr3_aa: ASGPGGLIDTQY
j_call: TRBJ1-6; d_call: .; v_call: TRBV7-3; cdr3_aa: ASSASGLGSPLH
j_call: TRBJ2-6; d_call: .; v_call: TRBV6-2/TRBV6-3; cdr3_aa: ASSYSTRLYWESGANVLT